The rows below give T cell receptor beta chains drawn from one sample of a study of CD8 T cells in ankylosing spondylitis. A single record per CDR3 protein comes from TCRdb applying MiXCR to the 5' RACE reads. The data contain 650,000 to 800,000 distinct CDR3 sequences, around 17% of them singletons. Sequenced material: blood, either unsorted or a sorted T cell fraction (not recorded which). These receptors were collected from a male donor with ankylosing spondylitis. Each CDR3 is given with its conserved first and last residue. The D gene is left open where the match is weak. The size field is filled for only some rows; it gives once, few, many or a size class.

CDR3: CSVDRGLETQYF
DNA: TGCAGCGTTGACAGGGGGCTGGAGACCCAGTACTTC
size: few
J: TRBJ2-5
V: TRBV29-1
D: TRBD1

CDR3: CSARLQETQYF
DNA: TGCAGTGCTAGATTGCAAGAGACCCAGTACTTC
size: NA
J: TRBJ2-5
V: TRBV20-1
D: NA

CDR3: CASSVPYNEQFF
DNA: TGTGCCAGCAGTGTCCCCTATAATGAGCAGTTCTTC
size: many
J: TRBJ2-1
V: TRBV6-2/TRBV6-3
D: NA

CDR3: CASSVGYEQYF
DNA: TGCGCCAGCAGTGTGGGCTACGAGCAGTACTTC
size: many
J: TRBJ2-7
V: TRBV10-2
D: NA

CDR3: CASSKKWRDLVILMGTEAFF
DNA: TGTGCCAGCAGCAAAAAGTGGAGGGACCTAGTCATTCTCATGGGCACTGAAGCTTTCTTT
size: NA
J: TRBJ1-1
V: TRBV21-1
D: NA

CDR3: CASSVNPAGSYEQYF
DNA: TGTGCCAGCAGCGTCAACCCGGCGGGCTCCTACGAGCAGTACTTC
size: few
J: TRBJ2-7
V: TRBV9
D: NA

CDR3: CARPGQVAYEQYF
DNA: TGTGCCAGGCCGGGACAGGTAGCCTACGAGCAGTACTTC
size: few
J: TRBJ2-7
V: TRBV3-1
D: TRBD1

CDR3: CSARDPGNTEAFF
DNA: TGCAGTGCTAGAGATCCAGGGAACACTGAAGCTTTCTTT
size: few
J: TRBJ1-1
V: TRBV20-1
D: NA

CDR3: CASSPGQGAYNYGYTF
DNA: TGTGCCAGTTCGCCGGGACAGGGGGCCTATAACTATGGCTACACCTTC
size: few
J: TRBJ1-2
V: TRBV10-3
D: TRBD1

CDR3: CASSQEVIAGKLFF
DNA: TGCGCCAGCAGCCAAGAGGTCATCGCAGGAAAACTGTTTTTT
size: NA
J: TRBJ1-4
V: TRBV4-1
D: NA

CDR3: CASRVWTGNTEAFF
DNA: TGCGCCAGCAGGGTCTGGACAGGGAACACTGAAGCTTTCTTT
size: few
J: TRBJ1-1
V: TRBV5-1
D: TRBD1

CDR3: CSVAPSQANIQYF
DNA: TGCAGCGTTGCTCCTAGCCAGGCAAACATTCAGTACTTC
size: few
J: TRBJ2-4
V: TRBV29-1
D: NA

CDR3: CASTPGGLQTGELFF
DNA: TGTGCCAGCACCCCAGGGGGCCTACAGACCGGGGAGCTGTTTTTT
size: few
J: TRBJ2-2
V: TRBV5-5
D: TRBD1

CDR3: CSVEDVQGTTEDTQYF
DNA: TGCAGCGTTGAAGATGTCCAGGGTACAACGGAAGATACGCAGTATTTT
size: few
J: TRBJ2-3
V: TRBV29-1
D: NA

CDR3: CASRGPRTGRTGANVLTF
DNA: TGTGCCAGCAGGGGCCCTAGGACAGGAAGGACTGGGGCCAACGTCCTGACTTTC
size: few
J: TRBJ2-6
V: TRBV2
D: TRBD1

CDR3: CASSWGASYEQYF
DNA: TGTGCCAGCAGTTGGGGAGCCTCCTACGAGCAGTACTTC
size: many
J: TRBJ2-7
V: TRBV6-5
D: NA

CDR3: CASSKIGYEQYF
DNA: TGTGCCAGCAGTAAAATAGGCTACGAGCAGTACTTC
size: NA
J: TRBJ2-7
V: TRBV28
D: NA